The present T cell receptor beta chain was sequenced within a study of blood T cell repertoires in COVID-19. The assay was immunoSEQ multiplex PCR, and TCRdb's table has in-frame clones only and misses some. Of approximately 250,000 clones in the sample, around nine tenths were seen once. V lost 0 bases to trimming and J lost 5 bases; unmatched junction nucleotides: 5. CDR3 length: 14 amino acids. The germline V gene has CDR1 SGDLS and CDR2 YYNGEE. Sequenced material: peripheral blood. This TCR was recovered from a woman in her sixties or seventies with COVID-19, enrolled during active disease. The V and J genes are TRBV9 and TRBJ2-7; 7 bases map to TRBD2. The CDR3: CASSVGGLVHEQYF. The CDR3 DNA reads TGTGCCAGCAGCGTAGGCGGACTAGTCCACGAGCAGTACTTC.